The 2 T cell receptor beta chains below come from one sample, sequenced in a study of cytomegalovirus exposure and HLA in healthy donors. The PCR had 60 Vbeta and 13 Jbeta primers. Clones were read by immunoSEQ multiplex PCR, and TCRdb kept only the in-frame ones, dropping some. The repertoire holds 110,000 or so clones, 65% to 85% seen once, with roughly 2.6% in the top ten. What was sequenced was PBMCs. The receptors stem from a woman aged 18-29 years in good health and CMV-seronegative.

The chain carries TRBV11-2 and TRBJ1-2, with 10 bases matching TRBD1. Germline V gene data show CDR1 as SGHAT and CDR2 as FQNNGV. Trimming took 6 bases from V and 7 from J; bases not matched to a gene: 17. The length of the CDR3 is 17 residues. The CDR3 sequence is CASRRAGQGPMLAGYTF. The DNA for the CDR3 is TGTGCCAGCAGACGAGCGGGACAGGGGCCCATGTTGGCTGGCTACACCTTC.

This chain links TRBV7-2 with TRBJ2-3, with 12 bases lining up with TRBD2. This CDR3 region has 17 residues. The V segment lost 5 bases and the J segment 0 bases; nucleotides outside the gene matches: 6. Germline-derived CDR1 and CDR2 are SGHTA and FQGNSA. CDR3 DNA: TGTGCCAGCAGCCTCGGACTAGCGGGGTCTAGCACAGATACGCAGTATTTT. Translation gives CASSLGLAGSSTDTQYF.